In this sample, the clone carrying this T cell receptor (beta chain) turned up a few times. Germline CDR1 is SGHTA and CDR2 is FQGNSA. The CDR3 runs 14 residues. Trimming took off 7 bases at V and 6 bases at J, with 15 bases between the two ends. This entry belongs to a study of cytomegalovirus exposure and HLA in healthy donors. PCR primers comprised 60 Vbeta and 13 Jbeta primers. The protocol was immunoSEQ multiplex PCR, while the TCRdb copy is restricted to in-frame clones and leaves out a portion. Among 180,000 or so clones listed, 76% were seen once. Input material: PBMCs. The sequence was collected from a man between 18 and 29 years old in good health and CMV-seronegative. The chain uses TRBV7-2 and TRBJ1-4; D gene uncertain. Written as DNA, the CDR3 is TGTGCCAGCAAAAGATCCAGGTCGGATGAAAAACTGTTTTTT. It codes for CASKRSRSDEKLFF.